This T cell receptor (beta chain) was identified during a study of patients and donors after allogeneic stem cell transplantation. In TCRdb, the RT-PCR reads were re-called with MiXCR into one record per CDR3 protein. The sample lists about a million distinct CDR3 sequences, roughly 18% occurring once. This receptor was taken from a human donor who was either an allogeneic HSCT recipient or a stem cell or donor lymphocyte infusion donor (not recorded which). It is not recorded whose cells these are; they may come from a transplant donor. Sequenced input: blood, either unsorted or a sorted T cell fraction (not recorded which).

The CDR3 nucleotides are TGTGCCAGCAGCCCACGTGAGGGACAGGGGAACACTGAAGCTTTCTTT. As protein: CASSPREGQGNTEAFF. The rearrangement uses TRBV5-4 and TRBJ1-1; 9 bases line up with TRBD1. Trimming cost V 4 bases and J 1 base; bases outside gene matches: 8. In germline, CDR1 is SGHNT, CDR2 YYREEE (reference sequence). The CDR3 is made up of 16 amino acids.